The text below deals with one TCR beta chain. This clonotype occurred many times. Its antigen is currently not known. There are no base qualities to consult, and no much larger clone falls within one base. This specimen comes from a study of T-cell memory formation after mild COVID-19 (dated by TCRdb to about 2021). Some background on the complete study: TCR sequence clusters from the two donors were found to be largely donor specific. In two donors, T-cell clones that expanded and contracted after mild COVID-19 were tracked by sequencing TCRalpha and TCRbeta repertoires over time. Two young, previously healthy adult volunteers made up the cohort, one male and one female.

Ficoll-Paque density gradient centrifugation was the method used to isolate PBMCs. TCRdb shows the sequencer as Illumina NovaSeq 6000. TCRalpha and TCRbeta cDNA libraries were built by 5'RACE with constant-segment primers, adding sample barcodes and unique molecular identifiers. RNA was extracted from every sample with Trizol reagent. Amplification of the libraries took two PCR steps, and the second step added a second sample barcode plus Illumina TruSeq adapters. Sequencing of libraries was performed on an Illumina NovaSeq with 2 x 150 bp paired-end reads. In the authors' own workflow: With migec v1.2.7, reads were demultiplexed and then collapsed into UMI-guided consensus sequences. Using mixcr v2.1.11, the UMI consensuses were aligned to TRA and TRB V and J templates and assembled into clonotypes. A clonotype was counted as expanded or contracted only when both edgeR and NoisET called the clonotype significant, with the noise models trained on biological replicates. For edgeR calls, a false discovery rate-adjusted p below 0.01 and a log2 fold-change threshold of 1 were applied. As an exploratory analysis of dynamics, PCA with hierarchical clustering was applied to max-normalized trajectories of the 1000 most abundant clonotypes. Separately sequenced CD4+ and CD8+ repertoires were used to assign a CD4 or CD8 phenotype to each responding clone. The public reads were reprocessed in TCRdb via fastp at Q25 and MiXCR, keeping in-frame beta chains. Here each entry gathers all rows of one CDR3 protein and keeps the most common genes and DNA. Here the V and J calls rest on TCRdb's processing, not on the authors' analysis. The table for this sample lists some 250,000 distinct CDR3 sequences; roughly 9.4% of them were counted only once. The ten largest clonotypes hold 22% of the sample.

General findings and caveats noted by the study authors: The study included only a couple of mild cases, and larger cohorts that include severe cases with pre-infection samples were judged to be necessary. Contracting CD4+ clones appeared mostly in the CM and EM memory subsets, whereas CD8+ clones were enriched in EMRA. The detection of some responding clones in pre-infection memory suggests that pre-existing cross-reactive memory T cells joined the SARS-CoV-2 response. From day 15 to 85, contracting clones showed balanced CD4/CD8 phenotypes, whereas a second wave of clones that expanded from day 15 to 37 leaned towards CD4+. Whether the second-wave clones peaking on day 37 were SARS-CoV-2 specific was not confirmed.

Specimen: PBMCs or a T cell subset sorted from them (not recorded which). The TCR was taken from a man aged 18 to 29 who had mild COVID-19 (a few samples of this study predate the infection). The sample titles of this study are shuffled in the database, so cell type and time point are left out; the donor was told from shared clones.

In nucleotides, the sequence is TGTGCCATCAGTGAGGTCCCGAATTCACCCCTCCACTTT. Its amino acids are CAISEVPNSPLHF. The chain is encoded by TRBV10-3 joined to TRBJ1-6; too little of a D gene remains to name it. Measured from the cysteine to the phenylalanine, the CDR3 is 13 residues long. The CDR3 DNA has 39 bases and is translated from base 1. Sequences ENHRY (CDR1) and SYGVKD (CDR2) are obtained from the germline V gene. The junction shows trimming of 2 bases on V and 7 bases on J, plus 6 bases between the germline ends.